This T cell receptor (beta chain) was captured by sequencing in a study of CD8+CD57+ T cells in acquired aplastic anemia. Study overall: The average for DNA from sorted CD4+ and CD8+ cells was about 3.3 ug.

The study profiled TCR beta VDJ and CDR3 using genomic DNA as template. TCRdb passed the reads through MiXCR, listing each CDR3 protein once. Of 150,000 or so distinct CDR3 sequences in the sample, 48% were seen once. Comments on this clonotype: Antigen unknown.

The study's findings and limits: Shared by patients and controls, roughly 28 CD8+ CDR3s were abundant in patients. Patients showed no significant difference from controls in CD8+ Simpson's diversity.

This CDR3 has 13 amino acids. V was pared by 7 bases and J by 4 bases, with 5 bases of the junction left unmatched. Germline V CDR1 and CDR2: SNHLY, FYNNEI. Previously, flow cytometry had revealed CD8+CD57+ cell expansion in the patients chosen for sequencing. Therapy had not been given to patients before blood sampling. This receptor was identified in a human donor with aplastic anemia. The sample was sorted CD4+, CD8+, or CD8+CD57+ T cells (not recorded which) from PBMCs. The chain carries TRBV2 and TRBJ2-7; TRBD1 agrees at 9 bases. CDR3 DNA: TGTGCCAGCACCCACAGGGGGCAGTACGAGCAGTACTTC. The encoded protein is CASTHRGQYEQYF.